The 14 T cell receptor beta chains below all came from one sample that was sequenced in a study of shared T cell receptors in the human thymus. Clones were read by immunoSEQ multiplex PCR, and TCRdb kept only the in-frame ones, dropping some. The sample carries fewer than 700,000 clones, roughly 88% recorded once. Separately, the same data were catalogued under a study of human thymus T cells.

Sample: thymocytes. The receptor set was obtained from a boy under two years old with a congenital heart defect.

The rearrangement links TRBV29-1 to TRBJ1-1; D is perhaps TRBD1 (5 bases). The CDR3 is made up of 14 amino acids. V was shortened by 4 bases and J by 6 bases, with 18 bases between the two germline ends. The V gene's germline CDR1 is SQVTM and CDR2 ANQGSEA. CDR3 coding DNA: TGCAGCGTTGTCATTGGACACCGGAGGGCTGAAGCTTTCTTT. It codes for CSVVIGHRRAEAFF. The complete variable domain, with remaining parts taken from reference TRBV29-1 and TRBJ1-1, reads SAVISQKPSRDICQRGTSLTIQCQVDSQVTMMFWYRQQPGQSLTLIATANQGSEATYESGFVIDKFPISRPNLTFSTLTVSNMSPEDSSIYLCSVVIGHRRAEAFFGQGTRLTVV.

This chain joins TRBV5-6 and TRBJ1-2, with D possibly TRBD1 on 6 matching bases. The ends were cut back, 6 bases at V and 3 bases at J, with 15 bases in the middle. The V gene's germline CDR1 is SGHDT and CDR2 YYEEEE. This CDR3 is 14 amino acids long. The CDR3 spells CASTPGGAYYGYTF. CDR3 nucleotides: TGTGCCAGCACCCCCGGGGGGGCGTACTATGGCTACACCTTC.

The chain combines TRBV29-1 with TRBJ2-6; D perhaps matches TRBD2 (5 bases). The CDR3 covers 17 residues. V shed 7 bases and J shed 0 bases, with 19 bases lying between them. CDR1 is SQVTM, CDR2 ANQGSEA, per germline. CDR3 loop: CSALHEGARSGANVLTF. The CDR3 bases are TGCAGCGCCCTTCATGAGGGTGCGCGCTCTGGGGCCAACGTCCTGACTTTC.

The V and J genes are TRBV7-2 and TRBJ2-3; TRBD2 matches at 14 bases. J lost 2 bases, V lost 5 bases, and 9 bases had no gene match. The CDR3 totals 18 residues. The germline CDR1 and CDR2 sequences are SGHTA and FQGNSA. CDR3 region: CASSRRTSGRRTTDTQYF. Written as DNA, the CDR3 is TGTGCCAGCAGCCGCCGGACTAGCGGGAGGCGTACCACAGATACGCAGTATTTT.

The rearrangement links TRBV5-1 to TRBJ2-7; possibly TRBD1 for D (5 bases). V lost 1 base and J lost 4, with 15 bases in between. Germline V gives CDR1 SGHRS, CDR2 YFSETQ. This CDR3 comprises 15 residues. The CDR3 loop reads CASSLMAGFWYEQYF. Here the CDR3 DNA reads TGCGCCAGCAGCTTGATGGCAGGGTTTTGGTACGAGCAGTACTTC. The whole variable domain, remainder taken from reference TRBV5-1 and TRBJ2-7, is KAGVTQTPRYLIKTRGQQVTLSCSPISGHRSVSWYQQTPGQGLQFLFEYFSETQRNKGNFPGRFSGRQFSNSRSEMNVSTLELGDSALYLCASSLMAGFWYEQYFGPGTRLTVT.

The chain recombines TRBV7-8 with TRBJ2-3, with 8 bases identical to TRBD2. The V and J ends lost 4 bases and 5 bases, in that order; junction bases with no gene match: 5. The CDR3 has 14 amino acids. Germline CDR1 is SGHVS and CDR2 is FQNEAQ. This chain's CDR3 is CASSSPAGEDTQYF. The CDR3 DNA is TGTGCCAGCAGCTCTCCAGCGGGGGAAGATACGCAGTATTTT.

The gene calls are TRBV14 and TRBJ1-1; the match to TRBD1 covers 10 bases. J lost 10 bases, V lost 0 bases, and 11 bases had no gene match. The CDR3 sequence is 16 residues long. Per germline, CDR1 SGHDN and CDR2 FVKESK. CDR3: CASSQDQDRGERGAFF. CDR3 nucleotide sequence: TGTGCCAGCAGCCAAGATCAGGACAGGGGGGAACGGGGAGCTTTCTTT.

CDR3 protein: CASGRLAGGGADTQYF. CDR3 coding DNA: TGTGCCAGCGGACGTCTAGCGGGTGGAGGGGCAGATACGCAGTATTTT. The chain recombines TRBV7-9 with TRBJ2-3; 8 bases map to TRBD2. The V segment lost 8 bases and the J segment 4 bases; nucleotides outside the gene matches: 14. Germline lookup yields CDR1 SEHNR and CDR2 FQNEAQ (reference sequence). The CDR3 runs to 16 residues.

The chain uses TRBV5-6 and TRBJ2-7; 8 nucleotides line up with TRBD2. The CDR3 runs to 16 residues. Losses at the gene ends were 1 base for V and 2 bases for J; bases not matched to a gene: 8. Germline V gene lookup returns CDR1 SGHDT and CDR2 YYEEEE. CDR3 residues: CASSLRREGPPYEQYF. For the CDR3, the DNA is TGTGCCAGCAGCTTGCGACGGGAGGGTCCTCCCTACGAGCAGTACTTC.

This clone occurred once. The rearrangement uses TRBV30 and TRBJ2-1; D perhaps matches TRBD1 (6 bases). The CDR3 spans 13 residues. The V end was cut by 3 bases, the J end by 1 base, with 7 bases between. Per germline, CDR1 GTSNPN and CDR2 SVGIG (reference sequence). CDR3 nucleotide sequence: TGTGCCTGGAGAGGGGGTTCCTACAATGAGCAGTTCTTC. Residues: CAWRGGSYNEQFF.

V usage is TRBV9 and J usage is TRBJ2-3; TRBD2 agrees at 7 bases. V was clipped by 0 bases and J by 0 bases; unmatched bases: 10. Germline V gives CDR1 SGDLS, CDR2 YYNGEE. The CDR3 has 18 amino acids. The CDR3 DNA reads TGTGCCAGCAGCGTAGCCCCGTCGGGGGGAGGTAGCACAGATACGCAGTATTTT. Translation gives CASSVAPSGGGSTDTQYF.

This clone was seen once. This sequence joins TRBV5-4 and TRBJ2-1; TRBD2 agrees at 7 bases. Germline V gene data show CDR1 as SGHNT and CDR2 as YYREEE (reference sequence). Trimming cost V 0 bases and J 2 bases; bases outside gene matches: 5. The CDR3 length is 16 residues. The CDR3 reads CASSLVSGTPYNEQFF. The CDR3, as DNA: TGTGCCAGCAGCTTGGTGAGCGGGACTCCCTACAATGAGCAGTTCTTC.

V is TRBV30 and J is TRBJ2-7; 7 positions match TRBD2. V shed 3 bases, J shed 4 bases, and the junction held 21 bases outside the gene matches. Germline assignment: CDR1 GTSNPN and CDR2 SVGIG (reference sequence). This CDR3 comprises 18 residues. In DNA form, the CDR3 reads TGTGCCTGGAGCGAATCCGAGCGGGGTGGAGGCAGGTCGTACGAGCAGTACTTC. It yields the protein CAWSESERGGGRSYEQYF.

The chain is built from TRBV11-3 and TRBJ2-1, with TRBD1 identical over 8 bases. Trimming at V came to 5 bases and at J to 9 bases, leaving 9 bases not matched to a gene. This CDR3 spans 14 amino acids. Germline values: CDR1 SGHNT, CDR2 YENEEA. CDR3 amino acids: CASSPRNRGTEQFF. The CDR3 DNA follows: TGTGCCAGCAGCCCAAGGAACAGGGGGACTGAGCAGTTCTTC. The full variable domain, in which reference TRBV11-3 and TRBJ2-1 provide the parts outside the CDR3, is EAGVVQSPRYKIIEKKQPVAFWCNPISGHNTLYWYLQNLGQGPELLIRYENEEAVDDSQLPKDRFSAERLKGVDSTLKIQPAELGDSAVYLCASSPRNRGTEQFFGPGTRLTVL.